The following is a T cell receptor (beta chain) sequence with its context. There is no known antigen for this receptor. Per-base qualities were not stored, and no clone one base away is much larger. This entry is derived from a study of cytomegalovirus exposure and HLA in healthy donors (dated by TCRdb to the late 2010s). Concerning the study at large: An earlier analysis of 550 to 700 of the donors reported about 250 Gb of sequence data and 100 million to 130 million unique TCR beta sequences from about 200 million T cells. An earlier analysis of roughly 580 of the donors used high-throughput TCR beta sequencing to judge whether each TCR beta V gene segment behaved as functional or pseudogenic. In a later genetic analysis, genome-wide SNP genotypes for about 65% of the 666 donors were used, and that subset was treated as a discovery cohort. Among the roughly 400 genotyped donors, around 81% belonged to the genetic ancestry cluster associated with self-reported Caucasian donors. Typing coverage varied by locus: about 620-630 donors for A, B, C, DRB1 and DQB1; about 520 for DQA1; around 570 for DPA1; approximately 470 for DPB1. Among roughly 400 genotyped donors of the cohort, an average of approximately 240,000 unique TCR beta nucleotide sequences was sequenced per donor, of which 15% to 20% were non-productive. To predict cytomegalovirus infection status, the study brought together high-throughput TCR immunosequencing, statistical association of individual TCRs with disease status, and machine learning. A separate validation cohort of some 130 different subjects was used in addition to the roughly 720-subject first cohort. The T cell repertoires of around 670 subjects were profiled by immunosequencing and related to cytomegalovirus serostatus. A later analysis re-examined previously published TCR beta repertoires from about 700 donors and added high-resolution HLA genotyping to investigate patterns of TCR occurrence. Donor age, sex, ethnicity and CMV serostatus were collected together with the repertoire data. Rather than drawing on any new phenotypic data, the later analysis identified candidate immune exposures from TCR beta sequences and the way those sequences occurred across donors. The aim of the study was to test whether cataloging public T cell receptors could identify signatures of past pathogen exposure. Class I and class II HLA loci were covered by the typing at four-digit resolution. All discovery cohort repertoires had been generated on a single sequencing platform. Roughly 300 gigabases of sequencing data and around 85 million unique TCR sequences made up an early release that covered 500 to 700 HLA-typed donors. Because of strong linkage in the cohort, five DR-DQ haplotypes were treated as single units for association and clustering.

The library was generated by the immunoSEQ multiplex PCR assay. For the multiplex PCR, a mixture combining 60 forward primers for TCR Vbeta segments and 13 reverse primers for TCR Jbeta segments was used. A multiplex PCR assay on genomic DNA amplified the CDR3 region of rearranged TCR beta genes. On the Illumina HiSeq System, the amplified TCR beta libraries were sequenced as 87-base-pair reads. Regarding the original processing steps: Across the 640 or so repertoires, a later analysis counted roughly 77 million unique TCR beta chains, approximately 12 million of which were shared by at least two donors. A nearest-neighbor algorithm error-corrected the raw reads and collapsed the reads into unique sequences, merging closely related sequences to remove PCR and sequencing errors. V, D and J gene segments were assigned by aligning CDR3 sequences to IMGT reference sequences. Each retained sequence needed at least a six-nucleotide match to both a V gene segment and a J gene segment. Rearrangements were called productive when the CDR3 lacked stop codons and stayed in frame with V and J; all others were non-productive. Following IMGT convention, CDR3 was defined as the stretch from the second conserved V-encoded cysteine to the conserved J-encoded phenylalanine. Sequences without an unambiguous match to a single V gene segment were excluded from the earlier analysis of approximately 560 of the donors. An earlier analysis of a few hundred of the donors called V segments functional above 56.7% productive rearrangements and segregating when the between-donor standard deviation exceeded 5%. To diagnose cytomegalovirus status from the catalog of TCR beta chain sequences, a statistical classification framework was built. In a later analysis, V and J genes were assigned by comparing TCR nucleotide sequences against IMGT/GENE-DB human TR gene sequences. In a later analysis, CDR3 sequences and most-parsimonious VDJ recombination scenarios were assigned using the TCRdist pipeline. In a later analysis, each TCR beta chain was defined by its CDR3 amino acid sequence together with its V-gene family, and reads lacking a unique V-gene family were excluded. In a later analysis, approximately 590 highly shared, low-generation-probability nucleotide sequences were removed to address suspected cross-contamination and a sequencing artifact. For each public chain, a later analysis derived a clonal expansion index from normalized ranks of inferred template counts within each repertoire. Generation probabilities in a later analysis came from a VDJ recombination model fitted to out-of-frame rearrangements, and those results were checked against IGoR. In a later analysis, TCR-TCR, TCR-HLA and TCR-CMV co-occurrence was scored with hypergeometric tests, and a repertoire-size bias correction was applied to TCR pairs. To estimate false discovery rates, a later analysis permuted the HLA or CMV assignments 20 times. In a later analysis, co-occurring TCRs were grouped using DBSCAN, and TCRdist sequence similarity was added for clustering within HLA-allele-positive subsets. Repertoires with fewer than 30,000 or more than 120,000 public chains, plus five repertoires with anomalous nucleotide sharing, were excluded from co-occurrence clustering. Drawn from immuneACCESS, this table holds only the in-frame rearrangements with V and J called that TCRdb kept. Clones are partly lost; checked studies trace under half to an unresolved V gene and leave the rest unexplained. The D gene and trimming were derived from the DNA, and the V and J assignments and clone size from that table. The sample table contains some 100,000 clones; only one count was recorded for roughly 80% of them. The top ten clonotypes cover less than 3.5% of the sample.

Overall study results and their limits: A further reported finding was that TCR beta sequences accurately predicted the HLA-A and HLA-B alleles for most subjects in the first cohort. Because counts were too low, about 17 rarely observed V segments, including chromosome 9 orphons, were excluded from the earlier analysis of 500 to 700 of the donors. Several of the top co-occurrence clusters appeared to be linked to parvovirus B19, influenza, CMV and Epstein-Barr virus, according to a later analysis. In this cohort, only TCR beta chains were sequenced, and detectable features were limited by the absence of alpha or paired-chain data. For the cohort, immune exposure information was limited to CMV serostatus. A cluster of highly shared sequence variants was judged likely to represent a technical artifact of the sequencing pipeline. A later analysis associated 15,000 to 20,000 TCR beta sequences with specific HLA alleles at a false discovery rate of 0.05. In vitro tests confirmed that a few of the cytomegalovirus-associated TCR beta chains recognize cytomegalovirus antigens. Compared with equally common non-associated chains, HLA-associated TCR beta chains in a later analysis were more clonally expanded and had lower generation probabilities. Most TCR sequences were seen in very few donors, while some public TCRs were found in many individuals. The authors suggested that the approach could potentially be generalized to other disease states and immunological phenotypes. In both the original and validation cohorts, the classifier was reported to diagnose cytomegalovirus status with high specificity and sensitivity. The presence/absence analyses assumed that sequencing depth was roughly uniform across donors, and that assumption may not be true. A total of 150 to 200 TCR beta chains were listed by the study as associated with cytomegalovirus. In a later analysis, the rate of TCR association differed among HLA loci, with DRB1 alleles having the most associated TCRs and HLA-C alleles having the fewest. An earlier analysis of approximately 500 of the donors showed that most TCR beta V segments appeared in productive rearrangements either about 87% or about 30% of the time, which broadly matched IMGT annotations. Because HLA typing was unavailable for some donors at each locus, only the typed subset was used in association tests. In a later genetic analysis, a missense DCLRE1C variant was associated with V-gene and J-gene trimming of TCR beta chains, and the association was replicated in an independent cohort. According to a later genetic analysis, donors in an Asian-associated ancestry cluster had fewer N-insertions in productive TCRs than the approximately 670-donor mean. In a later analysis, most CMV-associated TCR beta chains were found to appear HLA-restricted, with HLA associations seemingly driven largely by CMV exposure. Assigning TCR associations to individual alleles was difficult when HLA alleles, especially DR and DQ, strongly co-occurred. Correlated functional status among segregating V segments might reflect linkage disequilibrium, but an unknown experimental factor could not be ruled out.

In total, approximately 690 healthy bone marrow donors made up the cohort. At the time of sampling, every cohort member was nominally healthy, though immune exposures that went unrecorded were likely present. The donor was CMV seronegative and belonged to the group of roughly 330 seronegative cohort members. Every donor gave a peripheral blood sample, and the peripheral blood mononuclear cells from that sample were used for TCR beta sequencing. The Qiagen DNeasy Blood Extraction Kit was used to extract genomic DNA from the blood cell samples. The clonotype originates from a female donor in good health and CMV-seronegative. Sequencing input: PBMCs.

The DNA is as follows: TGTGCCAGCAGCTTATACGAGGGGGGGGGCATTGGAAGATATGGCTACACCTTC. It translates to CASSLYEGGGIGRYGYTF. The chain is encoded by TRBV7-2 joined to TRBJ1-2, and possibly TRBD1, on 6 matching bases. The CDR3 spans 18 residues, from the cysteine through the phenylalanine. Only CDR3 DNA is held: 54 bases, read in frame from base 1. The trim is 2 bases for V and 5 bases for J, with a gap of 24 bases between the germline ends. The germline V gene sets CDR1 to SGHTA and CDR2 to FQGNSA. Where the CDR3 stops, the reference TRBV7-2 and TRBJ1-2 genes take over; the full variable domain is GAGVSQSPSNKVTEKGKDVELRCDPISGHTALYWYRQSLGQGLEFLIYFQGNSAPDKSGLPSDRFSAERTGGSVSTLTIQRTQQEDSAVYLCASSLYEGGGIGRYGYTFGSGTRLTVV.